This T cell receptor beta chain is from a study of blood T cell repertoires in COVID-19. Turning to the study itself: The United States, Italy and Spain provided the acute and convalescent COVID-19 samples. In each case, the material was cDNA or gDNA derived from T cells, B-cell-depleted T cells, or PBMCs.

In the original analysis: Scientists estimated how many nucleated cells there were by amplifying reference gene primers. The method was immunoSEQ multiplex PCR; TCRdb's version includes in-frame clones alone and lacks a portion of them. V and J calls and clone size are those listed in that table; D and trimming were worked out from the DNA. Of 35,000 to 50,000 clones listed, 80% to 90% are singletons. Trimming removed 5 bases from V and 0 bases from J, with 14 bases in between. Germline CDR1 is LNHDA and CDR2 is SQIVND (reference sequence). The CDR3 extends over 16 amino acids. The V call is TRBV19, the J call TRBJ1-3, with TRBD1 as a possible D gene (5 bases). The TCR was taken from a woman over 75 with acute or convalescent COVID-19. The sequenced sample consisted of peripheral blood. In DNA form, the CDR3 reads TGTGCCAGTAGTCCAGGGCTCCGGACCTCTGGAAACACCATATATTTT. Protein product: CASSPGLRTSGNTIYF.